The 25 T cell receptor beta chains presented below share a single source sample, sequenced in a study of monozygotic twins with inflammatory bowel disease. One entry per CDR3 protein, without DNA, is what TCRdb gives after re-calling the 5' RACE reads. This sample's table has 400,000 to 500,000 distinct CDR3 sequences. Sequencing was carried out using blood. Receptor source: a human donor with ulcerative colitis or Crohn's disease, or a healthy co-twin of an affected twin (not recorded which).

The V and J genes are TRBV7-9 and TRBJ2-5; absent DNA, TCRdb's TRBD2 call cannot be checked. The CDR3 contains 14 residues. The germline V gene has CDR1 SEHNR and CDR2 FQNEAQ (reference sequence). The CDR3 is CASSFSAGGETQYF.

The chain is built from TRBV2 and TRBJ2-2; the D call of TRBD2 rests on TCRdb alone, since no DNA is present to check it. Looked up from germline, CDR1 is SNHLY and CDR2 is FYNNEI. The CDR3 is 16 amino acids. This CDR3 is CASSLSGGVNTGELFF.

The rearrangement joins TRBV24-1 to TRBJ2-5. CDR1 KGHDR and CDR2 SFDVKD come from the germline V gene. The CDR3 is 15 amino acids. The CDR3 region is CATSDPSGNQETQYF.

The chain joins TRBV7-9 to TRBJ1-2; TCRdb returns TRBD1, unconfirmable since there is no DNA. This CDR3 has 17 amino acids. CDR1 is SEHNR, CDR2 FQNEAQ, per germline (reference sequence). The CDR3 sequence: CASSSGTGGVLGYGYTF.

Here the CDR3 reads CAISGTTGPGTDTQYF. This chain joins TRBV10-3 and TRBJ2-3. The germline V gene encodes CDR1 ENHRY and CDR2 SYGVKD. There are 16 residues in the CDR3.

The chain carries TRBV6-5 and TRBJ2-7. This CDR3 has 15 amino acids. Germline assignment: CDR1 MNHEY and CDR2 SVGAGI. CDR3 residues: CASSYPRVSSYEQYF.

The V gene is TRBV3-1, the J gene TRBJ2-7; there is no DNA to check the TCRdb D call of TRBD1. The germline V gene has CDR1 LGHDT and CDR2 YNNKEL (reference sequence). This CDR3 comprises 15 residues. This CDR3 is CASSLARGEPYEQYF.

This rearrangement joins TRBV5-1 to TRBJ2-7; the TCRdb D gene call, TRBD1, has no DNA to confirm it. The CDR3 runs 12 residues. Per germline, CDR1 SGHRS and CDR2 YFSETQ. CDR3 residues: CASSHGGDREYF. The whole variable domain, remainder taken from reference TRBV5-1 and TRBJ2-7, is KAGVTQTPRYLIKTRGQQVTLSCSPISGHRSVSWYQQTPGQGLQFLFEYFSETQRNKGNFPGRFSGRQFSNSRSEMNVSTLELGDSALYLCASSHGGDREYFGPGTRLTVT.

V and J are TRBV29-1 and TRBJ2-7; absent DNA, TCRdb's TRBD2 call cannot be checked. The CDR3 loop spans 14 amino acids. Germline V gene sequence: CDR1 SQVTM, CDR2 ANQGSEA. CDR3 loop: CSVEGRLAGHEQYF.

The chain links TRBV5-1 to TRBJ1-6. Germline V lookup: CDR1 SGHRS, CDR2 YFSETQ. The CDR3 has 15 amino acids. The CDR3: CASSLFPAENSPLHF.

CDR3 residues: CASSSAGGPDTQYF. The chain is built from TRBV12-3 or TRBV12-4 and TRBJ2-3; without DNA, the TCRdb call of TRBD1 cannot be checked. This CDR3 comprises 14 residues.

The chain couples TRBV5-1 to TRBJ2-6. CDR1 is SGHRS, CDR2 YFSETQ, per germline. The CDR3 totals 16 residues. CDR3 sequence reads: CASSLGVLSGANVLTF.

The V and J genes are TRBV12-3 or TRBV12-4 and TRBJ2-1; as DNA is missing, the TRBD1 call by TCRdb cannot be tested. The CDR3 consists of 15 residues. The CDR3 here is CASSFTGLDSNEQFF.

The chain carries TRBV5-1 and TRBJ1-1. CDR3 length equals 15 residues. CDR1 and CDR2 from the germline V gene are SGHRS and YFSETQ. CDR3 sequence: CASSRDGSRATEAFF.

The chain couples TRBV18 to TRBJ2-6. Per germline, CDR1 KGHSH and CDR2 LQKENI. The length of the CDR3 is 16 residues. CDR3 residues: CASSPLGDSGANVLTF.

V gene TRBV5-1 combines with J gene TRBJ1-1. The CDR3 totals 15 residues. Germline CDR1 and CDR2: SGHRS and YFSETQ. This CDR3 reads CASSLVWGGGTEAFF.

The chain joins TRBV6-5 to TRBJ2-7; with no DNA, the TCRdb D assignment of TRBD1 cannot be verified. The CDR3 sequence is 12 residues long. Germline V gene lookup returns CDR1 MNHEY and CDR2 SVGAGI. CDR3 in amino acids: CASSPPDRRQYF.

This chain connects TRBV5-6 to TRBJ2-2. Germline V gene data show CDR1 as SGHDT and CDR2 as YYEEEE. This CDR3 comprises 13 residues. The CDR3 here is CASSSITAGELFF.

The genes are TRBV12-3 or TRBV12-4 and TRBJ2-5; lacking DNA, the TRBD2 call made by TCRdb goes unchecked. The CDR3 consists of 13 residues. The CDR3 loop is CASSFVRRETQYF.

V gene TRBV2 combines with J gene TRBJ2-1; checking the TCRdb D call of TRBD2 is not possible without DNA. CDR3 length: 15 residues. Germline values: CDR1 SNHLY, CDR2 FYNNEI. CDR3: CASSATSGGGSEQFF.

The chain couples TRBV5-4 to TRBJ2-7. This CDR3 is 13 amino acids long. Germline-derived CDR1 and CDR2 are SGHNT and YYREEE (reference sequence). CDR3 sequence reads: CASSLKGNNEQYF.

The J gene is TRBJ1-1, the V gene TRBV2; the TCRdb D gene call, TRBD1, has no DNA to confirm it. Germline CDR1 SNHLY, CDR2 FYNNEI. This CDR3 contains 14 residues. CDR3 sequence reads: CASSEFTGHTEAFF.

This chain joins TRBV14 and TRBJ2-7. The germline V gene has CDR1 SGHDN and CDR2 FVKESK. The CDR3 totals 14 residues. The CDR3 sequence is CASSQAGGAYEQYF. The full variable domain, with the rest looked up from reference TRBV14 and TRBJ2-7, is EAGVTQFPSHSVIEKGQTVTLRCDPISGHDNLYWYRRVMGKEIKFLLHFVKESKQDESGMPNNRFLAERTGGTYSTLKVQPAELEDSGVYFCASSQAGGAYEQYFGPGTRLTVT.

The chain employs TRBV28 and TRBJ2-7. The CDR3 runs to 15 residues. Germline-derived CDR1 and CDR2 are MDHEN and SYDVKM. The CDR3 protein is CASSSVKTGPYEQYF.

This chain connects TRBV28 to TRBJ2-7; TCRdb designates TRBD2, a call that cannot be tested without DNA. This CDR3 is 17 amino acids long. Per the germline V gene, CDR1 is MDHEN and CDR2 is SYDVKM. CDR3 region: CASSLYGRLAPTYEQYF.